This T cell receptor (beta chain) was observed in a study of monozygotic twins with inflammatory bowel disease. This CDR3 is 14 amino acids long. Germline V gives CDR1 SGHNT, CDR2 YENEEA. TCRdb reanalyzed the 5' RACE reads, giving one entry per CDR3 protein sequence and no DNA. Its listing shows about 380,000 distinct CDR3 sequences. Sequenced: blood. This clonotype was sampled from a human donor with ulcerative colitis or Crohn's disease, or a healthy co-twin of an affected twin (not recorded which). The chain combines TRBV11-3 with TRBJ2-3; TCRdb designates TRBD1, a call that cannot be tested without DNA. CDR3 sequence: CASSGREATYTQYF.